The present T cell receptor beta chain was sequenced within a study of blood T cells in healthy people across ages. Whole-study findings and limits: A strong correlation was seen between TCR beta diversity and naive T cell percentage. The long-lived group displayed more naive CD4+ cells, plus higher diversity, than the aged donors did.

With respect to this clonotype: Its target is not known.

Healthy Caucasian individuals from Russia aged roughly 6 to 100 served as donors. Collection of 8.5 to 10 milliliters of peripheral blood was performed for each donor. The CDR3 contains 14 residues. V lost 4 bases and J 4 bases, leaving 14 bases between the germline ends. Germline V gives CDR1 SGHRS, CDR2 YFSETQ. A second PCR, run for about 7 to 11 cycles, used a sample-barcoded 5' primer plus a J-beta primer mix. TCRdb reprocessed the 5' RACE reads with MiXCR, giving one entry per CDR3 protein. The table lists hundreds of thousands of distinct CDR3 sequences, approximately 48% of them singletons. The chain employs TRBV5-1 and TRBJ2-5; D is possibly TRBD1 or TRBD2 (5 bases each). The origin of this receptor is a man aged 55 to 70 in good health. The sequenced sample consisted of blood. CDR3 residues: CASSGTPEVETQYF. As DNA, the CDR3 is TGCGCCAGCAGCGGGACCCCGGAGGTAGAGACCCAGTACTTC.